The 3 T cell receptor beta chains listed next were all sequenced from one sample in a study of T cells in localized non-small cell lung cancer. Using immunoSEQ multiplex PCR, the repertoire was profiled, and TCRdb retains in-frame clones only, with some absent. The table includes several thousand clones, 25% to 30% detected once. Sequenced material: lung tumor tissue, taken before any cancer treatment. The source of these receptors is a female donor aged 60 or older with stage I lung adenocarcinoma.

The chain's CDR3 is CASSLGQRADTQYF. The CDR3 DNA sequence: TGCGCCAGCAGCTTGGGGCAACGTGCAGATACGCAGTATTTT. The chain combines TRBV5-1 with TRBJ2-3, with D unclear. This CDR3 contains 14 residues. V shed 0 bases and J shed 4 bases, with 9 bases lying between them. CDR1 is SGHRS, CDR2 YFSETQ, per germline.

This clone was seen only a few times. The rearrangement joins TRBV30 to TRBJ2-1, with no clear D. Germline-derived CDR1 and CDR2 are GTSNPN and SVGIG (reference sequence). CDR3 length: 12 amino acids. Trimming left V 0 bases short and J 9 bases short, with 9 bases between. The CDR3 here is CAWSVSLVEQFF. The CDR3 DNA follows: TGTGCCTGGAGTGTATCGCTTGTTGAGCAGTTCTTC.

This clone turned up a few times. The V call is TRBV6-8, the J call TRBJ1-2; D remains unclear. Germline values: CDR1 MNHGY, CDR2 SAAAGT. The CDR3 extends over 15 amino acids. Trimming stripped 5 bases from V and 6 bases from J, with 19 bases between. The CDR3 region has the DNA TGTGCCAGCAGTACCTATTTCAGACGGCTACATGGCTACACCTTC. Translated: CASSTYFRRLHGYTF.